A single sample is the source of the 14 T cell receptor beta chains below, sequenced in a study of CD8 T cells in Susac syndrome (dated by TCRdb to the late 2010s). Libraries came from the immunoSEQ multiplex PCR assay. RNA was extracted with the RNeasy kit and 0.5 to 1 ug was reverse transcribed using random hexamers. TCRdb trimmed the raw reads at Q25, called clones with MiXCR and kept productive beta chains. Each CDR3 protein gets just one entry, which takes the most common genes and DNA from the rows behind it. This sample has about 190,000 distinct CDR3 sequences in its table, and 90% to 95% of those were observed once. 0.1% of the sample is taken by the ten largest. Sequencing was carried out using CD4+ T cells from PBMCs. These receptors all come from a human donor in good health.

The V gene is TRBV12-3 or TRBV12-4, the J gene TRBJ1-2, with unresolved D. V was shortened by 3 bases and J by 4 bases, with 12 bases between the two germline ends. This CDR3 has 14 residues. CDR3 region: CASSFGIDLYGYTF. In nucleotides, the CDR3 is TGTGCCAGCAGTTTCGGAATTGACCTCTATGGCTACACCTTC.

The gene calls are TRBV10-3 and TRBJ2-7, with D tentatively TRBD1 or TRBD2 (6 bases each). The CDR3 contains 14 residues. V was cut by 2 bases and J by 1 base, with 9 bases left in between. CDR1 and CDR2 (germline): ENHRY, SYGVKD. DNA of the CDR3: TGTGCCATCAGTGAGAGGGGGGATTCCTACGAGCAGTACGTC. This encodes CAISERGDSYEQYV.

This chain links TRBV6-4 with TRBJ2-1; D perhaps matches TRBD1 (5 bases). From germline, CDR1 is MRHNA and CDR2 SNTAGT. The CDR3 is made up of 13 amino acids. Trimming took off 3 bases at V and 8 bases at J, with 11 bases between the two ends. The CDR3 region has the DNA TGTGCCAGCAGTGAAGGGGTCAGGGATGAGCAGTTCTTC. It yields the protein CASSEGVRDEQFF.

CDR3 protein: CASSQVAGSYNEQFF. The CDR3 DNA is TGTGCCAGCAGCCAAGTAGCGGGATCCTACAATGAGCAGTTCTTC. The chain recombines TRBV14 with TRBJ2-1; TRBD2 aligns across 8 bases. There are 15 residues in the CDR3. Germline trimming cut 1 base from V and 1 base from J; bases unmatched to any gene: 0. CDR1 and CDR2 from the germline V gene are SGHDN and FVKESK.

The chain couples TRBV29-1 to TRBJ2-1; no definite D call. The CDR3 runs 13 residues. Germline-derived CDR1 and CDR2 are SQVTM and ANQGSEA. Trimming stripped 2 bases from V and 3 bases from J, with 8 bases between. Here the CDR3 DNA reads TGCAGCGTTGAAAAATGGGGCTACAATGAGCAGTTCTTC. This codes for CSVEKWGYNEQFF.

The rearrangement joins TRBV7-6 to TRBJ2-1, with TRBD2 matching over 7 bases. V shed 5 bases and J 6 bases; nucleotides not matched to a gene: 10. The CDR3 has 15 amino acids. Germline V lookup: CDR1 SGHVS, CDR2 FNYEAQ. The CDR3 nucleotides are TGTGCCAGCAGCCCCCCGACTAGCTTGGGCAATGAGCAGTTCTTC. It is translated as CASSPPTSLGNEQFF.

J is TRBJ2-5 and V is TRBV29-1; 12 bases align to TRBD2. The V segment lost 4 bases and the J segment 7 bases; nucleotides outside the gene matches: 4. CDR1 and CDR2 (germline): SQVTM, ANQGSEA. CDR3 length: 13 amino acids. Written as DNA, the CDR3 is TGCAGCGTTGGGACTAGCGGGGCGGCGACCCAGTACTTC. It is translated as CSVGTSGAATQYF.

This rearrangement joins TRBV12-3 or TRBV12-4 to TRBJ2-1, with 8 bases that match TRBD2. The ends lost 4 bases at V and 4 bases at J; junction bases unmatched: 6. The CDR3 loop spans 15 amino acids. The CDR3 here is CASSSYTSGYNEQFF. DNA of the CDR3: TGTGCCAGCAGTTCCTACACTAGCGGATACAATGAGCAGTTCTTC.

CDR3 DNA: TGTGCCAGCATCGGGGGGGCTGAGACCCAGTACTTC. It yields the protein CASIGGAETQYF. The chain employs TRBV2 and TRBJ2-5, with 8 bases aligning to TRBD2. The CDR3 consists of 12 residues. Losses at the gene ends were 7 bases for V and 5 bases for J; bases not matched to a gene: 3. Germline V gives CDR1 SNHLY, CDR2 FYNNEI.

This rearrangement joins TRBV4-1 to TRBJ2-3, with 9 bases aligning to TRBD1. Germline V lookup: CDR1 MGHRA, CDR2 YSYEKL. The CDR3 covers 16 residues. V shed 4 bases and J 4 bases; nucleotides not matched to a gene: 9. CDR3 sequence: CASSLNLGTGSDTQYF. The CDR3 DNA follows: TGCGCCAGCAGCCTCAATCTGGGGACAGGGTCAGATACGCAGTATTTT.

The chain has TRBV27 and TRBJ2-5, with D perhaps matching TRBD2 (6 bases). Trimming left V 5 bases short and J 5 bases short, with 24 bases between. Germline V gene sequence: CDR1 MNHEY, CDR2 SMNVEV (reference sequence). The CDR3 spans 17 residues. The CDR3 region is CASSLRSGGSTGETQYF. The DNA for the CDR3 is TGTGCCAGCAGTCTTCGGTCTGGGGGGTCAACTGGGGAGACCCAGTACTTC.

This chain links TRBV11-2 with TRBJ2-1; D is possibly TRBD2 (5 bases). The CDR3 is 14 residues long. V was clipped by 1 base and J by 6 bases, with 10 bases between them. CDR1 and CDR2 (germline): SGHAT, FQNNGV. This CDR3 is CASSLVRGSNEQFF. DNA of the CDR3: TGTGCCAGCAGCTTAGTAAGAGGGAGCAATGAGCAGTTCTTC.

This chain joins TRBV19 and TRBJ1-1; D perhaps matches TRBD1 (6 bases). V gave up 5 bases and J gave up 1 base, with 11 bases separating them. CDR1 is LNHDA and CDR2 is SQIVND in the germline V gene (reference sequence). The CDR3 has 14 residues. The chain's CDR3 is CASSVGTRNTEAFF. CDR3 DNA sequence: TGTGCCAGTAGTGTCGGGACACGGAACACTGAAGCTTTCTTT.

This clonotype was observed a handful of times. The chain couples TRBV29-1 to TRBJ2-5; D possibly corresponds to TRBD1 (5 bases). CDR1 is SQVTM and CDR2 is ANQGSEA in the germline V gene. V was clipped by 4 bases and J by 5 bases, with 8 bases between them. This CDR3 has 11 residues. CDR3 in amino acids: CSVGGGETQYF. The CDR3 DNA is TGCAGCGTTGGGGGCGGCGAGACCCAGTACTTC.